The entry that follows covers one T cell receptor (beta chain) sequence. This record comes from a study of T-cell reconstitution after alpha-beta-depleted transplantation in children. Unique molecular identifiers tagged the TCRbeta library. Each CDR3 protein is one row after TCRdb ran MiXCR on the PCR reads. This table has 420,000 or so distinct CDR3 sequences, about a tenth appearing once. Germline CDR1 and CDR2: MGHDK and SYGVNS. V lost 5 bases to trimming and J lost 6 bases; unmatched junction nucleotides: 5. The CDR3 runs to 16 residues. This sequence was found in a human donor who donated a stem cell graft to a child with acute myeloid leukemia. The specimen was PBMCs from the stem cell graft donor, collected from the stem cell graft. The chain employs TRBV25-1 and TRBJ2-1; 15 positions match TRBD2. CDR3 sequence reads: CASSSLGLAGGNEQFF. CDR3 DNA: TGTGCCAGCAGTTCCCTGGGACTAGCGGGAGGCAATGAGCAGTTCTTC. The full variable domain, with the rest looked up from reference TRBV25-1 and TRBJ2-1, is EADIYQTPRYLVIGTGKKITLECSQTMGHDKMYWYQQDPGMELHLIHYSYGVNSTEKGDLSSESTVSRIRTEHFPLTLESARPSHTSQYLCASSSLGLAGGNEQFFGPGTRLTVL.